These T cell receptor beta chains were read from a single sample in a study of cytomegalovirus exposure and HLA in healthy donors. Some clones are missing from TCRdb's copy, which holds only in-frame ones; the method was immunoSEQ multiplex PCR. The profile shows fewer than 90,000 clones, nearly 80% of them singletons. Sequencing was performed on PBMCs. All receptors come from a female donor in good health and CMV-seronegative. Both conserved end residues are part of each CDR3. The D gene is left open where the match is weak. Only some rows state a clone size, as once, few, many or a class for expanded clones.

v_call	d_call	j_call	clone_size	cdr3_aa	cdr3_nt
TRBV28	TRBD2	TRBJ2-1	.	CASSIPGLAGGVTYNEQFF	TGTGCCAGCAGTATTCCGGGACTAGCGGGAGGGGTCACCTACAATGAGCAGTTCTTC
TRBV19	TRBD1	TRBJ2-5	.	CASSSRGQGQETQYF	TGTGCCAGTAGTAGCAGAGGACAGGGGCAAGAGACCCAGTACTTC
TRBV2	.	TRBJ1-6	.	CASSRTVNNSPLHF	TGTGCCAGCAGCCGGACAGTAAATAATTCACCCCTCCACTTT
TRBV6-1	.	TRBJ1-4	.	CASSEARAGEKLFF	TGTGCCAGCAGTGAAGCCAGGGCTGGGGAAAAACTGTTTTTT
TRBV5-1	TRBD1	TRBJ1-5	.	CASSTGTGEGQPQHF	TGCGCCAGCAGCACCGGGACAGGGGAGGGTCAGCCCCAGCATTTT
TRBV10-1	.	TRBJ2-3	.	CASSGGQLTDTQYF	TGCGCCAGCAGTGGGGGACAACTCACAGATACGCAGTATTTT
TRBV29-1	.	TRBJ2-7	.	CSVVGMDGYEQYF	TGCAGCGTTGTCGGGATGGACGGCTACGAGCAGTACTTC
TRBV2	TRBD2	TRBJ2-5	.	CASSGSSGGQETQYF	TGTGCCAGCAGTGGATCTAGCGGGGGGCAAGAGACCCAGTACTTC
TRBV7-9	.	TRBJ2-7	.	CASSLGQDYEQYF	TGTGCCAGCAGCTTAGGACAGGACTACGAGCAGTACTTC
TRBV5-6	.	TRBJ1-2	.	CASSLVTGGYGYTF	TGTGCCAGCAGCTTGGTTACGGGCGGGTATGGCTACACCTTC
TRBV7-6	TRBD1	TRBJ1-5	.	CASSSRQGLDQPQHF	TGTGCCAGCAGCTCCCGACAGGGGCTCGATCAGCCCCAGCATTTT
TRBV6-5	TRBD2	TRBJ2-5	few	CASSRPSAGMETQYF	TGTGCCAGCAGTCGACCCTCAGCGGGAATGGAGACCCAGTACTTC
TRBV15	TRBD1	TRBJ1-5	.	CATSLDYRGSNQPQHF	TGTGCCACCAGCTTAGATTACAGGGGGTCGAATCAGCCCCAGCATTTT
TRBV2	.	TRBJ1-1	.	CASRRTENTEAFF	TGTGCCAGCAGACGGACAGAGAACACTGAAGCTTTCTTT
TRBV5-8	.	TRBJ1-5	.	CASSAVGGRNQPQHF	TGTGCCAGCAGCGCCGTCGGGGGTAGGAATCAGCCCCAGCATTTT
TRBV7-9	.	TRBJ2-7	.	CASALRGYEQYF	TGTGCCAGCGCCCTACGAGGCTACGAGCAGTACTTC
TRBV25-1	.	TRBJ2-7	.	CASSEGRGFDEQYF	TGTGCCAGCAGTGAGGGGAGAGGGTTCGACGAGCAGTACTTC
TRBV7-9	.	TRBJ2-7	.	CASSLKDTSAYYEQYF	TGTGCCAGCAGCTTGAAAGACACGTCCGCCTACTACGAGCAGTACTTC
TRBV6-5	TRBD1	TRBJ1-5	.	CASSLGQGDEPQHF	TGTGCCAGCAGCCTGGGACAGGGGGATGAACCCCAGCATTTT
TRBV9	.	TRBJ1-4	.	CASSGGTGTVSTNEKLFF	TGTGCCAGCAGCGGGGGAACAGGGACCGTTTCAACTAATGAAAAACTGTTTTTT
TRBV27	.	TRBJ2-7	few	CASSHQQGFGSYEQYF	TGTGCCAGCAGTCACCAACAGGGATTTGGGTCCTACGAGCAGTACTTC
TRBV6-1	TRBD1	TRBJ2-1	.	CASSEPGTGGNEQFF	TGTGCCAGCAGTGAACCCGGGACAGGGGGCAATGAGCAGTTCTTC
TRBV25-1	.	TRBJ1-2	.	CASSVLRGHGYTF	TGTGCCAGCAGTGTACTCAGGGGACATGGCTACACCTTC
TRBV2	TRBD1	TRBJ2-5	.	CASISDRVTGETQYF	TGTGCCAGCATATCGGACAGGGTTACGGGGGAGACCCAGTACTTC
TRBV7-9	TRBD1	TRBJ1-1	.	CASSALDRDRTEAFF	TGTGCCAGCAGCGCACTCGACAGGGATAGGACTGAAGCTTTCTTT
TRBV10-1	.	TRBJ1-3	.	CASSLQGSGNTIYF	TGCGCCAGCAGTCTGCAGGGGAGTGGAAACACCATATATTTT
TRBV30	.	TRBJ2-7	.	CAWTRGQGRTYEQYF	TGTGCCTGGACCCGAGGCCAGGGAAGGACCTACGAGCAGTACTTC
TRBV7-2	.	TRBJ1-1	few	CASSFINTEAFF	TGTGCCAGCAGCTTCATCAACACTGAAGCTTTCTTT
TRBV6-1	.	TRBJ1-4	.	CASSDSPRIGEKLFF	TGTGCCAGCAGTGACTCCCCCCGCATCGGGGAAAAACTGTTTTTT
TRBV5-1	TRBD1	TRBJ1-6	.	CASSFRGLASPLHF	TGCGCCAGCAGCTTCAGGGGGCTTGCTTCACCCCTCCACTTT
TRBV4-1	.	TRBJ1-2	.	CASSQDQVVRPRGYTF	TGCGCCAGCAGCCAAGACCAAGTTGTTCGGCCTAGGGGCTACACCTTC
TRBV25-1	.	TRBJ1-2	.	CASSYGLVYGYTF	TGTGCCAGCAGTTACGGGTTGGTGTATGGCTACACCTTC
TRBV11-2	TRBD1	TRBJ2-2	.	CASSLGQGTGELFF	TGTGCCAGCAGCTTGGGACAGGGGACCGGGGAGCTGTTTTTT
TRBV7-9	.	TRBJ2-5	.	CASSSNLETQYF	TGTGCCAGCAGCTCTAACCTAGAGACCCAGTACTTC
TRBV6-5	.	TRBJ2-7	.	CASSSVIYEQYF	TGTGCCAGCAGTTCTGTAATCTACGAGCAGTACTTC
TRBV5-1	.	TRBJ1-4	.	CASSLGDSEKLFF	TGCGCCAGCAGCTTGGGCGACTCGGAAAAACTGTTTTTT
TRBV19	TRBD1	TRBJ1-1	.	CASGTGGIYTEAFF	TGTGCCAGCGGGACAGGGGGAATTTACACTGAAGCTTTCTTT
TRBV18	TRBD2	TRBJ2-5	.	CASSPGGLETQYF	TGTGCCAGCTCACCGGGGGGGTTGGAGACCCAGTACTTC
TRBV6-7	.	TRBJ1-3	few	CATLDSTIAGNTIYF	TGTGCCACCCTCGACAGCACAATCGCTGGAAACACCATATATTTT
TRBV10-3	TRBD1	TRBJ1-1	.	CAISGTGAEAFF	TGTGCCATCAGTGGGACAGGGGCTGAAGCTTTCTTT
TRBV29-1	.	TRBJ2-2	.	CSVDGGQGANTGELFF	TGCAGCGTTGACGGGGGTCAGGGGGCGAACACCGGGGAGCTGTTTTTT
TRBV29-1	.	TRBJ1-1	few	CSVRGILYTEAFF	TGCAGCGTTCGCGGGATTCTCTACACTGAAGCTTTCTTT
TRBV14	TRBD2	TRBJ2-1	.	CASSQVAGKQFF	TGTGCCAGCAGCCAAGTAGCGGGGAAGCAGTTCTTC
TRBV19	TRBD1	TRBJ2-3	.	CASSIQGQGAIADTQYF	TGTGCCAGTAGTATTCAGGGACAGGGGGCGATCGCAGATACGCAGTATTTT
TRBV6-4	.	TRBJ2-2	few	CASSEGRDTGELFF	TGTGCCAGCAGTGAAGGGAGAGACACCGGGGAGCTGTTTTTT
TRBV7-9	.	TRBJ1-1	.	CASSLALSLNTEAFF	TGTGCCAGCAGCTTAGCGTTGAGCCTGAACACTGAAGCTTTCTTT
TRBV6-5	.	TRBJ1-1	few	CASSYSTGFDTEAFF	TGTGCCAGCAGTTACTCTACGGGTTTCGACACTGAAGCTTTCTTT
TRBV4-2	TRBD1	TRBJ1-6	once	CASSQDRLNYNSPLHF	TGTGCCAGCAGCCAGGACAGGCTAAATTATAATTCACCCCTCCACTTT
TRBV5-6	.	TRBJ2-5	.	CASSPTGMETQYF	TGTGCCAGCAGCCCTACAGGGATGGAGACCCAGTACTTC
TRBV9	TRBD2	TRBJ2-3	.	CASSVAVAGTSDTQYF	TGTGCCAGCAGCGTAGCGGTAGCGGGGACCTCAGATACGCAGTATTTT
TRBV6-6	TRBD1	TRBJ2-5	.	CASLVGTGVETQYF	TGTGCCAGCTTAGTAGGGACAGGAGTCGAGACCCAGTACTTC
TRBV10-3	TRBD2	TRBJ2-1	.	CAIRSGGPKNEQFF	TGTGCCATCAGATCGGGGGGGCCAAAGAACGAGCAGTTCTTC
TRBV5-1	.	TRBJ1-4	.	CASSSSGRGTNEKLFF	TGCGCCAGCAGCTCCTCAGGGCGGGGGACTAATGAAAAACTGTTTTTT
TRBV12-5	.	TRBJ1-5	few	CASGLVRGNQPQHF	TGTGCTAGTGGTTTGGTCAGGGGCAATCAGCCCCAGCATTTT
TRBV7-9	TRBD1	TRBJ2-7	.	CASSLNRGRGSEQYF	TGTGCCAGCAGCTTAAACAGGGGGCGAGGATCCGAGCAGTACTTC